These 21 T cell receptor beta chains were sequenced from one sample in a study of blood T cell repertoires in COVID-19. This table comes from immunoSEQ multiplex PCR, and its TCRdb copy is limited to in-frame clones, with some not included. This sample has 200,000 or so clones, with under 85% found just once. The sample consisted of peripheral blood. All receptors come from a man aged 60 to 69 with active or convalescent COVID-19.

At least ten counts were recorded for this clone. This rearrangement joins TRBV4-1 to TRBJ1-2, with TRBD1 matching over 7 bases. V lost 0 bases, J lost 4 bases, and 5 bases stayed unmatched. CDR1 is MGHRA, CDR2 YSYEKL, per germline. The CDR3 runs 15 residues. In nucleotides, the CDR3 is TGCGCCAGCAGCCAAGATGAACAGGGGTCCTATGGCTACACCTTC. Its protein product is CASSQDEQGSYGYTF.

This clone was seen just once. V is TRBV15 and J is TRBJ1-5, with 8 bases that match TRBD1. Germline CDR1 LNHNV, CDR2 YYDKDF (reference sequence). After removal of 5 bases from V and 7 bases from J, the junction contained 4 bases not matched to a gene. This CDR3 region has 13 residues. The CDR3 sequence: CATSAQGDQPQHF. CDR3 coding DNA: TGTGCCACCAGCGCACAGGGGGACCAGCCCCAGCATTTT.

V is TRBV7-9 and J is TRBJ2-5; 12 bases agree with TRBD2. The germline V gene has CDR1 SEHNR and CDR2 FQNEAQ (reference sequence). V lost 0 bases and J lost 3; bases outside the gene matches: 2. The CDR3 is 16 amino acids. CDR3 sequence: CASSLARLAGEETQYF. As DNA, the CDR3 is TGTGCCAGCAGCTTAGCGCGACTAGCGGGAGAAGAGACCCAGTACTTC.

The chain is built from TRBV29-1 and TRBJ1-1; no clear D. From germline, CDR1 is SQVTM and CDR2 ANQGSEA. V shed 6 bases and J shed 6 bases, with 11 bases lying between them. The CDR3 covers 11 residues. The CDR3 protein is CSVYSSPEAFF. The CDR3 DNA sequence: TGCAGCGTCTACTCGAGTCCTGAAGCTTTCTTT.

This clone occurred a few times. The rearrangement links TRBV29-1 to TRBJ2-1; tentative D call: TRBD2 (5 bases). Per the germline V gene, CDR1 is SQVTM and CDR2 is ANQGSEA. V was clipped by 0 bases and J by 10 bases, with 10 bases between them. CDR3 size: 12 residues. DNA for the CDR3: TGCAGCGTTGAAGATGGAGGCCGAGAGCAGTTCTTC. It yields the protein CSVEDGGREQFF.

This sequence joins TRBV7-9 and TRBJ2-1, with TRBD2 as a possible D gene (6 bases). This CDR3 has 16 residues. CDR1 is SEHNR, CDR2 FQNEAQ, per germline (reference sequence). Trimming took 5 bases from V and 7 from J, leaving 21 bases between them. The CDR3 sequence is CASSPAGRSGRNEQFF. CDR3 DNA: TGTGCCAGCAGCCCCGCGGGGCGATCCGGTAGAAATGAGCAGTTCTTC.

The V call is TRBV18, the J call TRBJ2-7; unclear D gene. The CDR3 has 13 amino acids. Germline CDR1 KGHSH, CDR2 LQKENI. Trimming removed 4 bases from V and 7 bases from J, with 14 bases in between. CDR3 region: CASSQIVREEQYF. The CDR3 coding sequence is TGTGCCAGCTCACAAATCGTGAGAGAGGAGCAGTACTTC.

The rearrangement joins TRBV19 to TRBJ2-4; 10 positions agree with TRBD1. The CDR3 length is 15 residues. Germline trimming cut 6 bases from V and 6 bases from J; bases unmatched to any gene: 8. Germline CDR1 reads LNHDA; CDR2 reads SQIVND (reference sequence). In DNA, the CDR3 is TGTGCCAGTAGCCTTCGACAGGGGGCTATAAACATTCAGTACTTC. Protein product: CASSLRQGAINIQYF.

The chain is built from TRBV7-2 and TRBJ1-1, with a tentative D call TRBD1 (5 bases). With 0 bases removed from V and 4 bases from J, the gap between germline ends came to 24 bases. CDR3 size: 19 residues. From germline, CDR1 is SGHTA and CDR2 FQGNSA. CDR3 protein: CASSLAGEAGYCKCTEAFF. The CDR3 DNA sequence: TGTGCCAGCAGCTTAGCAGGTGAAGCAGGGTATTGTAAGTGCACTGAAGCTTTCTTT. The variable domain in full, completed from reference TRBV7-2 and TRBJ1-1, reads GAGVSQSPSNKVTEKGKDVELRCDPISGHTALYWYRQSLGQGLEFLIYFQGNSAPDKSGLPSDRFSAERTGGSVSTLTIQRTQQEDSAVYLCASSLAGEAGYCKCTEAFFGQGTRLTVV.

The chain couples TRBV5-1 to TRBJ2-2; no firm D call. Germline CDR1 reads SGHRS; CDR2 reads YFSETQ. This CDR3 is built from 15 residues. The ends were cut back, 4 bases at V and 5 bases at J, with 15 bases in the middle. CDR3 sequence: CASSPGSSRTGELFF. CDR3 in DNA: TGCGCCAGCAGCCCCGGATCGTCGAGGACCGGGGAGCTGTTTTTT.

This clone was counted between two and nine times. The chain joins TRBV9 to TRBJ2-7; tentative D call: TRBD2 (6 bases). Per germline, CDR1 SGDLS and CDR2 YYNGEE. There are 13 residues in the CDR3. V was pared by 1 base and J by 6 bases, with 11 bases between. The CDR3 loop is CASSVTLGGEQYF. The CDR3 DNA sequence: TGTGCCAGCAGCGTAACTTTGGGGGGCGAGCAGTACTTC.

This chain connects TRBV19 to TRBJ2-2; maybe TRBD2 (7 bases). The CDR3 loop spans 17 amino acids. V lost 5 bases, J lost 2 bases, and 18 bases lay in between. From germline, CDR1 is LNHDA and CDR2 SQIVND (reference sequence). For the CDR3, the DNA is TGTGCCAGTAGTGCCGTCGGGCGGGGGCTTAACACCGGGGAGCTGTTTTTT. Protein sequence: CASSAVGRGLNTGELFF.

This chain connects TRBV5-1 to TRBJ2-7; 10 nucleotides line up with TRBD2. The CDR3 extends over 18 amino acids. Germline loops: CDR1 SGHRS, CDR2 YFSETQ. V gave up 3 bases and J gave up 3 bases; unmatched junction bases: 15. The DNA of the CDR3 is TGCGCCAGCAGCTCGGATCATCCCCGGACTAGCGGAAACTACGAGCAGTACTTC. Amino acids: CASSSDHPRTSGNYEQYF.

The genes are TRBV27 and TRBJ2-7; perhaps TRBD2 as D (6 bases). The CDR3 runs 16 residues. Trimming removed 5 bases at V and 6 bases at J, with 23 bases between. Germline V lookup: CDR1 MNHEY, CDR2 SMNVEV (reference sequence). The CDR3 nucleotides read TGTGCCAGCAGTACGGGACTCCCAATGTACTTTGGCGAGCAGTACTTC. Translation: CASSTGLPMYFGEQYF.

As DNA, the CDR3 is TGTGCCAGCAGTATCATACCAGGGCTTGAGCAGTACTTC. This sequence encodes CASSIIPGLEQYF. The chain joins TRBV28 to TRBJ2-7; D perhaps matches TRBD1 (5 bases). The germline V gene has CDR1 MDHEN and CDR2 SYDVKM. V lost 5 bases and J lost 7, with 15 bases in between. The CDR3 has 13 residues.

This chain joins TRBV4-1 and TRBJ2-3, with D possibly matching TRBD2 (6 bases). This CDR3 has 14 residues. Germline V gives CDR1 MGHRA, CDR2 YSYEKL. The V end was cut by 1 base, the J end by 5 bases, with 10 bases between. CDR3 coding DNA: TGCGCCAGCAGCCAAGCGGTGGGGGGAGATACGCAGTATTTT. This sequence encodes CASSQAVGGDTQYF.

The rearrangement links TRBV12-3 or TRBV12-4 to TRBJ1-6, with 7 bases matching TRBD1. The V gene end was trimmed by 6 bases and the J gene end by 8 bases; junction bases not matched to a gene: 1. The CDR3 is 12 residues long. In nucleotides, the CDR3 is TGTGCCAGCAGCACAGGGGATTCACCCCTCCACTTT. Translation: CASSTGDSPLHF.

The chain couples TRBV7-9 to TRBJ2-2, with 11 bases aligning to TRBD1. In germline, CDR1 is SEHNR, CDR2 FQNEAQ (reference sequence). Trimming removed 1 base from V and 4 bases from J; junction bases left unmatched: 11. The CDR3 totals 19 residues. The CDR3 sequence is CASSLEFQDRGLGTGELFF. CDR3 bases: TGTGCCAGCAGCTTAGAATTCCAGGACAGGGGGCTTGGCACCGGGGAGCTGTTTTTT. Filled out from reference TRBV7-9 and TRBJ2-2, the complete variable domain reads DTGVSQNPRHKITKRGQNVTFRCDPISEHNRLYWYRQTLGQGPEFLTYFQNEAQLEKSRLLSDRFSAERPKGSFSTLEIQRTEQGDSAMYLCASSLEFQDRGLGTGELFFGEGSRLTVL.

The chain recombines TRBV29-1 with TRBJ1-5; possible D gene TRBD1, 5 bases. V was clipped by 6 bases and J by 6 bases, with 12 bases between them. Germline CDR1 is SQVTM and CDR2 is ANQGSEA. The CDR3 totals 12 residues. CDR3 coding DNA: TGCAGCGTAGCGGGTAGGGGTCAGCCCCAGCATTTT. Translation: CSVAGRGQPQHF.

The rearrangement uses TRBV19 and TRBJ2-1; 11 nucleotides line up with TRBD2. This CDR3 has 16 amino acids. Per germline, CDR1 LNHDA and CDR2 SQIVND (reference sequence). Trimming took 8 bases from V and 2 from J; bases not matched to a gene: 8. This CDR3 is CASLGTSGAPYNEQFF. The CDR3, as DNA: TGTGCCAGTCTGGGGACTAGCGGAGCCCCCTACAATGAGCAGTTCTTC.

The V gene is TRBV7-9, the J gene TRBJ1-2; TRBD1 agrees at 7 bases. The CDR3 contains 12 residues. Germline V gene lookup returns CDR1 SEHNR and CDR2 FQNEAQ (reference sequence). Trimming took 5 bases from V and 6 from J; bases not matched to a gene: 3. The CDR3 coding sequence is TGTGCCAGCAGCCAGGGGGGAAATGGCTACACCTTC. This codes for CASSQGGNGYTF.